The 29 T cell receptor beta chains below all came from one sample that was sequenced in a study of T cell changes during pregnancy in multiple sclerosis. Clones were sequenced by immunoSEQ multiplex PCR, and TCRdb holds only the in-frame ones, with some missing. The profile shows over 50,000 clones, around 87% of them singletons. Material for sequencing was peripheral blood from another person, used as feeder cells. These receptors originate from a human donor whose cells served as feeder cells for cultures in a pregnancy study.

The genes are TRBV6-6 and TRBJ2-7; D is possibly TRBD1 or TRBD2 (5 bases each). Per the germline V gene, CDR1 is MNHNY and CDR2 is SVGAGI (reference sequence). Between the trimmed V and J ends, which lost 0 bases and 7 bases, there was a span of 16 bases. The CDR3 spans 15 residues. The DNA for the CDR3 is TGTGCCAGCAGTTACTCCCGGATCCGGGACGAGGAGCAGTACTTC. It is translated as CASSYSRIRDEEQYF.

The chain employs TRBV2 and TRBJ2-7; TRBD1 or TRBD2 may be the D gene (5 bases each). Germline values: CDR1 SNHLY, CDR2 FYNNEI. The CDR3 length is 13 residues. With 7 bases removed from V and 6 bases from J, the gap between germline ends came to 16 bases. The CDR3 is CASTGKEGGEQYF. The CDR3 nucleotides read TGTGCCAGCACAGGGAAAGAGGGCGGCGAGCAGTACTTC.

This sequence joins TRBV7-8 and TRBJ1-6; 8 bases align to TRBD1. The V and J ends lost 2 bases and 4 bases, in that order; junction bases with no gene match: 4. The CDR3 has 16 residues. Per the germline V gene, CDR1 is SGHVS and CDR2 is FQNEAQ. In nucleotides, the CDR3 is TGTGCCAGCAGCTTACGGGACAGGCCATATAATTCACCCCTCCACTTT. As protein: CASSLRDRPYNSPLHF.

CDR3 DNA: TGCGCCAGCAGCGCCTGGCAGGGGGAGGACGAGCAGTACTTC. The encoded protein is CASSAWQGEDEQYF. The V gene is TRBV5-1, the J gene TRBJ2-7; D might be TRBD1 (7 bases). The CDR3 spans 14 residues. V lost 4 bases, J lost 5 bases, and 16 bases lay in between. Germline V CDR1 and CDR2: SGHRS, YFSETQ.

The chain carries TRBV6-6 and TRBJ1-2, with D possibly matching TRBD1 (5 bases). Germline lookup yields CDR1 MNHNY and CDR2 SVGAGI (reference sequence). The CDR3 is made up of 13 amino acids. V shed 2 bases and J shed 9 bases, with 13 bases lying between them. This CDR3 reads CASSYLGVNSYTF. For the CDR3, the DNA is TGTGCCAGCAGTTACCTGGGGGTGAACAGCTACACCTTC.

The chain couples TRBV6-5 to TRBJ2-3; TRBD2 agrees at 13 bases. The junction had 0 bases not matched to a gene; V was cut back by 0 bases and J by 3 bases. Germline V CDR1 and CDR2: MNHEY, SVGAGI. CDR3 size: 16 residues. CDR3 loop: CASSYSGLAGTDTQYF. Written as DNA, the CDR3 is TGTGCCAGCAGTTACTCGGGACTAGCGGGGACAGATACGCAGTATTTT.

CDR3 in DNA: TGTGCCAGCAGCTTAGTTCAGACCCAGTACTTC. It translates to CASSLVQTQYF. This sequence joins TRBV11-2 and TRBJ2-5; D remains unclear. The germline V and J ends were trimmed by 1 base and 6 bases, with 3 bases remaining between them. This CDR3 spans 11 amino acids. Germline V gene data show CDR1 as SGHAT and CDR2 as FQNNGV.

The chain has TRBV5-1 and TRBJ1-2; unclear D gene. Trimming took off 3 bases at V and 5 bases at J, with 17 bases between the two ends. CDR1 is SGHRS, CDR2 YFSETQ, per germline. This CDR3 spans 15 amino acids. The CDR3 sequence: CASSSDGEEVYGYTF. CDR3 sequence (DNA): TGCGCCAGCAGCTCGGACGGGGAAGAGGTATATGGCTACACCTTC.

The chain employs TRBV4-2 and TRBJ1-2; D not resolved. CDR1 LGHNA and CDR2 YNFKEQ come from the germline V gene. This CDR3 contains 12 residues. The V end was cut by 6 bases, the J end by 8 bases, with 13 bases between. Written as DNA, the CDR3 is TGTGCCAGCAGGATCGAAGGTAGAGGCTACACCTTC. It is translated as CASRIEGRGYTF.

CDR3 protein: CAGGSTNTEAFF. The CDR3 nucleotides read TGTGCCGGCGGAAGCACGAACACTGAAGCTTTCTTT. The rearrangement links TRBV28 to TRBJ1-1; D gene unclear. Looked up from germline, CDR1 is MDHEN and CDR2 is SYDVKM. The CDR3 consists of 12 residues. Trimming left V 11 bases short and J 1 base short, with 11 bases between.

The chain couples TRBV5-5 to TRBJ1-4; D call uncertain. Germline V gives CDR1 SGHKS, CDR2 YYEKEE (reference sequence). This CDR3 is built from 14 residues. The V end was cut by 2 bases, the J end by 3 bases, with 8 bases between. DNA of the CDR3: TGTGCCAGCAGCTTCGCGCAGTCTAATGAAAAACTGTTTTTT. As protein: CASSFAQSNEKLFF. Drawing the rest from reference TRBV5-5 and TRBJ1-4, the complete variable domain is DAGVTQSPTHLIKTRGQQVTLRCSPISGHKSVSWYQQVLGQGPQFIFQYYEKEERGRGNFPDRFSARQFPNYSSELNVNALLLGDSALYLCASSFAQSNEKLFFGSGTQLSVL.

The chain recombines TRBV6-5 with TRBJ1-6, with D possibly TRBD1 on 6 matching bases. The CDR3 length is 15 residues. Trimming left V 7 bases short and J 0 bases short, with 10 bases between. Per the germline V gene, CDR1 is MNHEY and CDR2 is SVGAGI. CDR3: CASNGGSSYNSPLHF. For the CDR3, the DNA is TGTGCCAGCAACGGGGGCAGCTCCTATAATTCACCCCTCCACTTT.

V gene TRBV5-1 combines with J gene TRBJ1-2, with 7 positions matching TRBD1. The germline V gene has CDR1 SGHRS and CDR2 YFSETQ. The junction had 7 bases not matched to a gene; V was cut back by 4 bases and J by 4 bases. CDR3 length equals 14 residues. This CDR3 reads CASSGEGQIYGYTF. The CDR3 nucleotides are TGCGCCAGCAGCGGAGAGGGACAGATCTATGGCTACACCTTC.

CDR3 bases: TGTGCCTGGAGCGGATTTGGCACAGATACGCAGTATTTT. This encodes CAWSGFGTDTQYF. The genes are TRBV30 and TRBJ2-3, with D unresolved. This CDR3 region has 13 residues. CDR1 and CDR2 from the germline V gene are GTSNPN and SVGIG (reference sequence). Trimming took 3 bases from V and 1 from J, leaving 8 bases between them.

This chain joins TRBV6-6 and TRBJ2-7; the D gene is possibly TRBD2 (5 bases). V was clipped by 6 bases and J by 7 bases, with 10 bases between them. This CDR3 spans 11 amino acids. Germline assignment: CDR1 MNHNY and CDR2 SVGAGI (reference sequence). This CDR3 reads CASSWTGEQYF. The CDR3 DNA follows: TGTGCCAGCAGCTGGACGGGGGAGCAGTACTTC.

The chain employs TRBV7-6 and TRBJ2-7; TRBD1 matches at 9 bases. The CDR3 runs to 12 residues. J lost 6 bases, V lost 5 bases, and 2 bases had no gene match. Germline V gene sequence: CDR1 SGHVS, CDR2 FNYEAQ. The CDR3 here is CASSADRGEQYF. For the CDR3, the DNA is TGTGCCAGCAGCGCGGACAGGGGCGAGCAGTACTTC.

The chain combines TRBV9 with TRBJ2-7; perhaps TRBD2 as D (6 bases). The CDR3 spans 13 residues. Germline loops: CDR1 SGDLS, CDR2 YYNGEE. With 4 bases removed from V and 12 bases from J, the gap between germline ends came to 20 bases. CDR3 region: CASSPRGGNGPYF. The CDR3 DNA follows: TGTGCCAGCAGCCCTCGTGGAGGGAATGGTCCGTACTTC.

This chain connects TRBV5-1 to TRBJ2-3, with 7 positions matching TRBD1. Trimming removed 6 bases from V and 2 bases from J; junction bases left unmatched: 15. Germline V lookup: CDR1 SGHRS, CDR2 YFSETQ. The CDR3 length is 17 residues. The CDR3 region is CASKTLPGQPSTDTQYF. CDR3 nucleotide sequence: TGCGCCAGCAAAACGCTCCCGGGACAGCCATCCACAGATACGCAGTATTTT.

In this sample, this clone turned up once. The rearrangement joins TRBV14 to TRBJ1-2; D gene ambiguous. The V end lost 0 bases, the J end lost 5 bases, and 16 bases lay between the germline ends. In germline, CDR1 is SGHDN, CDR2 FVKESK. CDR3 size: 16 residues. Here the CDR3 DNA reads TGTGCCAGCAGCCAAGATGGAACGGCAAATCGGTATGGCTACACCTTC. Its protein product is CASSQDGTANRYGYTF.

V gene TRBV5-1 combines with J gene TRBJ1-1; TRBD1 matches at 9 bases. V shed 3 bases and J 5 bases; nucleotides not matched to a gene: 14. The length of the CDR3 is 17 residues. The V gene's germline CDR1 is SGHRS and CDR2 YFSETQ. The chain's CDR3 is CASSSPGTGSFFTEAFF. Here the CDR3 DNA reads TGCGCCAGCAGCTCCCCCGGGACAGGGTCCTTTTTTACTGAAGCTTTCTTT.

The chain has TRBV6-1 and TRBJ2-7; perhaps TRBD1 as D (7 bases). V gave up 7 bases and J gave up 4 bases, with 17 bases separating them. There are 14 residues in the CDR3. CDR1 MNHNS and CDR2 SASEGT come from the germline V gene. The CDR3 sequence: CASNGGQQKYEQYF. CDR3 bases: TGTGCCAGCAACGGGGGACAGCAGAAGTACGAGCAGTACTTC.

The gene calls are TRBV30 and TRBJ2-2; 8 bases align to TRBD2. V shed 3 bases, J shed 4 bases, and the junction held 7 bases outside the gene matches. Germline V lookup: CDR1 GTSNPN, CDR2 SVGIG (reference sequence). CDR3 size: 15 residues. The CDR3 region has the DNA TGTGCCTGGAGGGGCGGGGGGCGACCCACCGGGGAGCTGTTTTTT. Encoded protein: CAWRGGGRPTGELFF. Using reference TRBV30 and TRBJ2-2 for the parts outside the CDR3, the full variable domain is SQTIHQWPATLVQPVGSPLSLECTVEGTSNPNLYWYRQAAGRGLQLLFYSVGIGQISSEVPQNLSASRPQDRQFILSSKKLLLSDSGFYLCAWRGGGRPTGELFFGEGSRLTVL.

This chain connects TRBV5-1 to TRBJ1-4; no clear D gene. Germline values: CDR1 SGHRS, CDR2 YFSETQ. The CDR3 contains 15 residues. V lost 1 base and J lost 8, with 15 bases in between. CDR3 residues: CASSLRPLSGEKLFF. CDR3 sequence (DNA): TGCGCCAGCAGCTTGAGACCGTTAAGCGGGGAAAAACTGTTTTTT. Full variable domain (outside the CDR3, taken from reference TRBV5-1 and TRBJ1-4): KAGVTQTPRYLIKTRGQQVTLSCSPISGHRSVSWYQQTPGQGLQFLFEYFSETQRNKGNFPGRFSGRQFSNSRSEMNVSTLELGDSALYLCASSLRPLSGEKLFFGSGTQLSVL.

This chain connects TRBV5-5 to TRBJ2-6; D is tentatively TRBD1 or TRBD2 (5 bases each). There are 18 residues in the CDR3. V was cut by 1 base and J by 0 bases, with 14 bases left in between. Germline V gene data show CDR1 as SGHKS and CDR2 as YYEKEE (reference sequence). The DNA for the CDR3 is TGTGCCAGCAGCTTGTCCGGGACGGCTAGCTCTGGGGCCAACGTCCTGACTTTC. It specifies CASSLSGTASSGANVLTF.

V gene TRBV9 combines with J gene TRBJ1-2; the match to TRBD1 covers 10 bases. Trimming removed 6 bases from V and 5 bases from J; junction bases left unmatched: 7. Per germline, CDR1 SGDLS and CDR2 YYNGEE. The CDR3 runs to 14 residues. CDR3: CASTSGQGLYGYTF. CDR3 DNA sequence: TGTGCCAGCACCTCGGGACAGGGGTTGTATGGCTACACCTTC.

The chain is built from TRBV30 and TRBJ1-4, with TRBD1 as a possible D gene (6 bases). V lost 4 bases to trimming and J lost 6 bases, with 12 bases between them. CDR3 length: 13 amino acids. Germline V gives CDR1 GTSNPN, CDR2 SVGIG (reference sequence). The CDR3 protein is CAWNREADEKLFF. The CDR3 DNA follows: TGTGCCTGGAACAGGGAAGCGGATGAAAAACTGTTTTTT.

V and J are TRBV5-6 and TRBJ2-1; no clear D gene. V lost 4 bases and J lost 0, with 11 bases in between. From germline, CDR1 is SGHDT and CDR2 YYEEEE. The CDR3 has 15 amino acids. The CDR3 spells CASSLYQHSYNEQFF. The CDR3 region has the DNA TGTGCCAGCAGCCTTTACCAGCACTCCTACAATGAGCAGTTCTTC.

The genes are TRBV6-6 and TRBJ2-7; a weak D match, TRBD2 (6 bases). V was pared by 5 bases and J by 0 bases, with 17 bases between. The CDR3 loop spans 16 amino acids. Germline V gene lookup returns CDR1 MNHNY and CDR2 SVGAGI (reference sequence). The CDR3 region has the DNA TGTGCCAGCAGTCCAAATGGGGGGACGGACTCCTACGAGCAGTACTTC. Protein sequence: CASSPNGGTDSYEQYF.

This clone was seen more than once but under ten times. CDR3 in amino acids: CASRAAVQGLSWEAFF. The CDR3 coding sequence is TGCGCCAGCAGAGCAGCCGTCCAGGGACTTTCTTGGGAAGCTTTCTTT. The gene calls are TRBV23-1 and TRBJ1-1, with D possibly TRBD1 on 5 matching bases. TRBV23-1 is reported as an ORF; its role is uncertain. Trimming shortened V by 6 bases and J by 8 bases, and 25 bases separated the two germline ends. There are 16 residues in the CDR3.